The 26 T cell receptor beta chains presented below share a single source sample, sequenced in a study of T cell responses to AZD1222 COVID-19 vaccine (dated by TCRdb to the early 2020s). The sample's time point label is to be understood as: baseline before first vaccination. The receptor library was made with the immunoSEQ multiplex PCR assay. Drawn from immuneACCESS, this table holds only the in-frame rearrangements with V and J called that TCRdb kept. Clones are partly lost; checked studies trace under half to an unresolved V gene and leave the rest unexplained. This sample has some 130,000 clones in its table, and roughly nine tenths of those were observed once. Roughly 7.2% of the sample belongs to the ten largest clones. Sequences were derived from peripheral blood, sampled on day 0 of AZD1222 vaccination. Receptors were obtained from an adult in good health.

The gene calls are TRBV6-5 and TRBJ2-5; 9 bases agree with TRBD2. In germline, CDR1 is MNHEY, CDR2 SVGAGI. With 4 bases clipped from V and 5 bases from J, the junction kept 11 bases outside the gene matches. The CDR3 has 16 amino acids. The CDR3 DNA reads as TGTGCCAGCAGTTTCTCTGGCTATAGCGGGGGTGAGACCCAGTACTTC. This gives the protein CASSFSGYSGGETQYF.

The chain combines TRBV6-5 with TRBJ1-4; TRBD1 aligns across 8 bases. CDR1 and CDR2 from the germline V gene are MNHEY and SVGAGI. CDR3 length equals 14 residues. The V and J ends lost 6 bases and 4 bases, in that order; junction bases with no gene match: 4. CDR3 protein: CASSLRGRNEKLFF. CDR3 DNA: TGTGCCAGCAGCCTCAGGGGGCGTAATGAAAAACTGTTTTTT.

The V gene is TRBV7-6, the J gene TRBJ1-2; TRBD1 is a possible D gene (5 bases). The CDR3 is 15 amino acids. V lost 1 base and J lost 1, with 10 bases in between. The V gene's germline CDR1 is SGHVS and CDR2 FNYEAQ. CDR3 DNA sequence: TGTGCCAGCAGCTTAGTGGGGGACGTTAACTATGGCTACACCTTC. Its translation: CASSLVGDVNYGYTF.

The chain couples TRBV12-5 to TRBJ1-2; D is possibly TRBD1 (5 bases). This CDR3 comprises 17 residues. The ends were cut back, 1 base at V and 6 bases at J, with 21 bases in the middle. The germline V gene encodes CDR1 LGHNT and CDR2 FRNRAP. The DNA of the CDR3 is TGTGCTAGTGGTTTGGGGGCCGGGACTCGCAGTTATCATGGCTACACCTTC. Amino acids: CASGLGAGTRSYHGYTF.

The chain links TRBV6-5 to TRBJ2-1; 12 nucleotides line up with TRBD2. The germline V gene encodes CDR1 MNHEY and CDR2 SVGAGI. The CDR3 runs 15 residues. Germline trimming cut 6 bases from V and 6 bases from J; bases unmatched to any gene: 6. CDR3 coding DNA: TGTGCCAGCAGCACCCTAGCGGGGGGGCCCAATGAGCAGTTCTTC. It codes for CASSTLAGGPNEQFF.

CDR3 nucleotide sequence: TGTGCCAGCAGCTCGGGACAGGGTCGTTCCTATAATTCACCCCTCCACTTT. As protein: CASSSGQGRSYNSPLHF. The V call is TRBV28, the J call TRBJ1-6; 9 bases match TRBD1. Germline V lookup: CDR1 MDHEN, CDR2 SYDVKM. V was clipped by 6 bases and J by 1 base; unmatched bases: 7. CDR3 length equals 17 residues.

The V call is TRBV11-1, the J call TRBJ1-1; D uncertain. The CDR3 consists of 14 residues. CDR1 and CDR2 from the germline V gene are SGHAT and FQDESV (reference sequence). The germline V and J ends were trimmed by 1 base and 4 bases, with 10 bases remaining between them. For the CDR3, the DNA is TGTGCCAGCAGCTTAGTCGAGGGCCTCACTGAAGCTTTCTTT. This sequence encodes CASSLVEGLTEAFF. Drawing the rest from reference TRBV11-1 and TRBJ1-1, the complete variable domain is EAEVAQSPRYKITEKSQAVAFWCDPISGHATLYWYRQILGQGPELLVQFQDESVVDDSQLPKDRFSAERLKGVDSTLKIQPAELGDSAMYLCASSLVEGLTEAFFGQGTRLTVV.

This clone was observed once. The chain employs TRBV6-5 and TRBJ1-1; D is uncertain. The V and J ends lost 6 bases and 3 bases respectively, with 5 bases between them. The CDR3 runs to 11 residues. Germline lookup yields CDR1 MNHEY and CDR2 SVGAGI. As DNA, the CDR3 is TGTGCCAGCAGGAGTTACACTGAAGCTTTCTTT. Residues: CASRSYTEAFF.

The rearrangement links TRBV7-2 to TRBJ1-2; no definite D call. The length of the CDR3 is 15 residues. The V end was cut by 1 base, the J end by 6 bases, with 15 bases between. The germline V gene has CDR1 SGHTA and CDR2 FQGNSA. The CDR3 reads CASSLGTSRSHGYTF. The CDR3 DNA sequence: TGTGCCAGCAGCTTAGGGACCTCCCGGTCCCATGGCTACACCTTC. The full variable domain, with the rest looked up from reference TRBV7-2 and TRBJ1-2, is GAGVSQSPSNKVTEKGKDVELRCDPISGHTALYWYRQSLGQGLEFLIYFQGNSAPDKSGLPSDRFSAERTGGSVSTLTIQRTQQEDSAVYLCASSLGTSRSHGYTFGSGTRLTVV.

This chain uses TRBV11-2 with TRBJ2-7, with D hard to call. The CDR3 contains 15 residues. Germline assignment: CDR1 SGHAT and CDR2 FQNNGV. Trimming cost V 3 bases and J 2 bases, with 14 bases left between them. CDR3 bases: TGTGCCAGCAGCTTCAGCGCTGGGTCTGCCTACGAGCAGTACTTC. It codes for CASSFSAGSAYEQYF.

This clone was seen a single time. V gene TRBV5-1 combines with J gene TRBJ1-2; the match to TRBD1 covers 12 bases. This CDR3 spans 14 amino acids. J was trimmed by 6 bases and V by 5 bases; bases with no gene match: 5. Germline CDR1 SGHRS, CDR2 YFSETQ. Here the CDR3 reads CASSEGQGANGYTF. The CDR3 DNA sequence: TGCGCCAGCAGTGAGGGACAGGGGGCAAATGGCTACACCTTC. Complete variable domain (other parts from reference TRBV5-1 and TRBJ1-2): KAGVTQTPRYLIKTRGQQVTLSCSPISGHRSVSWYQQTPGQGLQFLFEYFSETQRNKGNFPGRFSGRQFSNSRSEMNVSTLELGDSALYLCASSEGQGANGYTFGSGTRLTVV.

V gene TRBV6-4 combines with J gene TRBJ2-3; 11 positions agree with TRBD2. V shed 6 bases and J 2 bases; nucleotides not matched to a gene: 7. CDR1 and CDR2 (germline): MRHNA, SNTAGT. This CDR3 has 16 residues. The CDR3 spells CASSQLAGELTDTQYF. CDR3 nucleotides: TGTGCCAGCAGCCAACTAGCGGGGGAACTCACAGATACGCAGTATTTT.

This clone is a singleton in its sample. The rearrangement links TRBV6-2 or TRBV6-3 to TRBJ2-5, with D possibly being TRBD2 (5 bases). Germline V gene data show CDR1 as MNHEY and CDR2 as SVGEGT. V lost 1 base to trimming and J lost 2 bases, with 11 bases between them. This CDR3 has 15 residues. CDR3 in DNA: TGTGCCAGCAGTTACTGGCGGGTAATACAAGAGACCCAGTACTTC. Its translation is CASSYWRVIQETQYF.

This chain links TRBV7-2 with TRBJ1-5; possible D gene TRBD1, 5 bases. Trimming took 5 bases from V and 0 from J, leaving 11 bases between them. The CDR3 loop spans 15 amino acids. CDR1 SGHTA and CDR2 FQGNSA come from the germline V gene. The CDR3 DNA reads as TGTGCCAGCAGCCCGACGAGGGGTAGCAATCAGCCCCAGCATTTT. As protein: CASSPTRGSNQPQHF.

The rearrangement uses TRBV28 and TRBJ1-5; D is unclear. Germline CDR1 is MDHEN and CDR2 is SYDVKM. Trimming removed 10 bases from V and 2 bases from J, with 9 bases in between. This CDR3 has 12 residues. In DNA, the CDR3 is TGTGCCATCGAGACCGGCAATCAGCCCCAGCATTTT. It codes for CAIETGNQPQHF.

This clone was detected once. V is TRBV6-5 and J is TRBJ2-1; possibly TRBD1 or TRBD2 for D (5 bases each). The CDR3 sequence is 13 residues long. The germline gives CDR1 MNHEY, CDR2 SVGAGI. Trimming pared 0 bases from V and 10 bases from J, leaving 10 bases between. For the CDR3, the DNA is TGTGCCAGCAGTTACTCGAGGGGCCGGGAGCAGTTCTTC. Translating gives CASSYSRGREQFF.

This chain uses TRBV5-1 with TRBJ2-1; TRBD1 matches at 7 bases. The V gene end was trimmed by 8 bases and the J gene end by 0 bases; junction bases not matched to a gene: 5. CDR3 length: 14 amino acids. CDR1 and CDR2 (germline): SGHRS, YFSETQ. The CDR3 spells CASGQAPSYNEQFF. CDR3 DNA: TGCGCCAGTGGACAGGCGCCCTCCTACAATGAGCAGTTCTTC.

This clone was found a few times. The chain employs TRBV7-2 and TRBJ2-5; 9 nucleotides match TRBD1. Germline V CDR1 and CDR2: SGHTA, FQGNSA. This CDR3 has 14 amino acids. V shed 5 bases, J shed 5 bases, and the junction held 6 bases outside the gene matches. The CDR3 sequence: CASSRDRAAETQYF. CDR3 bases: TGTGCCAGCAGCAGGGACAGGGCTGCGGAGACCCAGTACTTC.

This chain joins TRBV5-1 and TRBJ2-3; D ambiguous. The CDR3 has 14 residues. CDR1 is SGHRS and CDR2 is YFSETQ in the germline V gene. The V end was cut by 7 bases, the J end by 3 bases, with 15 bases between. CDR3 protein: CASLGNLATDTQYF. CDR3 nucleotide sequence: TGCGCCAGCCTGGGGAATTTGGCGACAGATACGCAGTATTTT.

The rearrangement joins TRBV4-2 to TRBJ2-5; TRBD1 aligns across 8 bases. This CDR3 spans 15 amino acids. The germline gives CDR1 LGHNA, CDR2 YNFKEQ. V shed 4 bases and J 3 bases; nucleotides not matched to a gene: 7. CDR3 region: CASSLRQGPKETQYF. CDR3 in DNA: TGTGCCAGCAGCCTGAGACAGGGGCCAAAAGAGACCCAGTACTTC.

In this sample, this clone turned up once. CDR3 residues: CASSAQGMNTEAFF. The CDR3 bases are TGTGCCAGCAGCGCACAGGGGATGAACACTGAAGCTTTCTTT. The chain is built from TRBV9 and TRBJ1-1; 7 nucleotides agree with TRBD1. Germline lookup yields CDR1 SGDLS and CDR2 YYNGEE. CDR3 length: 14 residues. The V gene end was trimmed by 3 bases and the J gene end by 0 bases; junction bases not matched to a gene: 2.

This clone has a single count. The chain has TRBV27 and TRBJ2-3; D may match TRBD1 or TRBD2 (5 bases each). V was clipped by 3 bases and J by 1 base, with 11 bases between them. Germline V gives CDR1 MNHEY, CDR2 SMNVEV (reference sequence). CDR3 length: 15 residues. As DNA, the CDR3 is TGTGCCAGCAGTTTCAGGAGAGGGGGCACAGATACGCAGTATTTT. Its protein product is CASSFRRGGTDTQYF.

This clone was picked up one time. This chain connects TRBV20-1 to TRBJ2-5, with TRBD2 as a possible D gene (5 bases). The CDR3 has 11 amino acids. Germline V gene lookup returns CDR1 DFQATT and CDR2 SNEGSKA (reference sequence). The CDR3 bases are TGCAGCGCGGGTGGGCAAGAGACCCAGTACTTC. Amino acid sequence: CSAGGQETQYF.

This chain uses TRBV7-2 with TRBJ2-1, with 9 bases lining up with TRBD2. From germline, CDR1 is SGHTA and CDR2 FQGNSA. CDR3 length equals 13 residues. With 1 base clipped from V and 15 bases from J, the junction kept 7 bases outside the gene matches. In nucleotides, the CDR3 is TGTGCCAGCAGCTTAGTGCGGGGGGGGCCCCGGTTCTTC. Translated: CASSLVRGGPRFF.

The rearrangement uses TRBV11-2 and TRBJ1-1, with no clear D. Germline CDR1 is SGHAT and CDR2 is FQNNGV. V lost 1 base to trimming and J lost 6 bases, with 9 bases between them. This CDR3 is 13 amino acids long. Written as DNA, the CDR3 is TGTGCCAGCAGCTTAGTTGGGCGGTCTGAAGCTTTCTTT. This codes for CASSLVGRSEAFF.

This clone was found once. The genes are TRBV19 and TRBJ1-2, with a possible D match to TRBD1 (6 bases). V lost 3 bases, J lost 5 bases, and 13 bases lay in between. Germline assignment: CDR1 LNHDA and CDR2 SQIVND (reference sequence). This CDR3 has 14 amino acids. As DNA, the CDR3 is TGTGCCAGTAGTATCCTGGGGGCGTGGTATGGCTACACCTTC. Translation gives CASSILGAWYGYTF.